Below are 17 T cell receptor beta chains sequenced from a single sample in a study of shared clonotypes between healthy human individuals. Libraries were prepared by immunoSEQ multiplex PCR; TCRdb keeps only in-frame clonotypes and omits some of them. The sample includes about 2,100,000 clones, about 93% of them seen just once. Naive CD8 populations comprised CD45RO-negative cells positively selected for CCR7, excluding terminally differentiated effector memory CD45RA+ cells. The sample consisted of naive CD8+ T cells from PBMCs. These receptors were taken from a man aged 18 to 30 in good health. Some clones in this sample may be carry-over from other donors' samples.

This chain joins TRBV6-5 and TRBJ1-5; D call uncertain. In germline, CDR1 is MNHEY, CDR2 SVGAGI. The CDR3 contains 14 residues. V was trimmed by 6 bases and J by 7 bases, leaving 16 bases between them. The CDR3 protein is CASSWLRGEQPQHF. The CDR3, as DNA: TGTGCCAGCAGCTGGCTCCGCGGGGAGCAGCCCCAGCATTTT.

The V and J genes are TRBV2 and TRBJ1-1; D gene uncertain. The V gene lost 5 bases and the J gene lost 3 bases, with 13 bases spanning the gap. The CDR3 is 14 amino acids. Germline loops: CDR1 SNHLY, CDR2 FYNNEI. CDR3 amino acids: CASSWDSSDTEAFF. The CDR3 DNA follows: TGTGCCAGCAGTTGGGATTCTTCGGACACTGAAGCTTTCTTT.

The genes are TRBV6-1 and TRBJ1-2, with D possibly being TRBD1 (5 bases). Trimming took 4 bases from V and 6 from J, leaving 15 bases between them. CDR3 length: 14 amino acids. The germline gives CDR1 MNHNS, CDR2 SASEGT. CDR3 sequence (DNA): TGTGCCAGCAGTGGGGACCTCCTGAGGGATGGCTACACCTTC. Residues: CASSGDLLRDGYTF.

The chain joins TRBV7-2 to TRBJ1-3; D perhaps matches TRBD1 (5 bases). Looked up from germline, CDR1 is SGHTA and CDR2 is FQGNSA. Trimming took off 1 base at V and 4 bases at J, with 20 bases between the two ends. The CDR3 is 18 amino acids. The CDR3 DNA follows: TGTGCCAGCAGCTTAGTCGGTGGGGGGGTGATAGGCGGAAACACCATATATTTT. It translates to CASSLVGGGVIGGNTIYF.

This chain joins TRBV9 and TRBJ2-3, with 7 bases that match TRBD2. J lost 4 bases, V lost 1 base, and 9 bases had no gene match. The CDR3 runs 16 residues. Germline V lookup: CDR1 SGDLS, CDR2 YYNGEE. The DNA of the CDR3 is TGTGCCAGCAGCGTATCGACAGAGGGGAGGGCAGATACGCAGTATTTT. This sequence encodes CASSVSTEGRADTQYF.

V is TRBV11-2 and J is TRBJ2-3; D is unresolved. Deletions cut 4 bases from V and 0 bases from J, with 20 bases between. The CDR3 contains 18 residues. The V gene's germline CDR1 is SGHAT and CDR2 FQNNGV. The CDR3 DNA follows: TGTGCCAGCAGCTCCCGAATCCATCGTGTAGCTAGCACAGATACGCAGTATTTT. Protein sequence: CASSSRIHRVASTDTQYF.

Regarding this clone: This sample also contains other DNA sequences that code for the same CDR3. This rearrangement joins TRBV19 to TRBJ1-3; D not certain. Trimming cost V 6 bases and J 0 bases, with 9 bases left between them. CDR1 is LNHDA and CDR2 is SQIVND in the germline V gene (reference sequence). The CDR3 totals 14 residues. DNA of the CDR3: TGTGCCAGTAGGGAGACCGGCTCTGGAAACACCATATATTTT. It codes for CASRETGSGNTIYF.

V is TRBV5-1 and J is TRBJ2-7; 8 nucleotides align to TRBD1. The germline V gene has CDR1 SGHRS and CDR2 YFSETQ. The CDR3 has 18 amino acids. J lost 6 bases, V lost 4 bases, and 21 bases had no gene match. The CDR3 coding sequence is TGCGCCAGCAGCGAATGGACAGGGTTTAGAGTGTTAGGTGGCGAGCAGTACTTC. It codes for CASSEWTGFRVLGGEQYF.

The chain has TRBV4-2 and TRBJ2-7; D is unresolved. The CDR3 is 16 amino acids. CDR1 and CDR2 from the germline V gene are LGHNA and YNFKEQ. Trimming removed 4 bases at V and 0 bases at J, with 16 bases between. The CDR3 nucleotides are TGTGCCAGCAGCCCCACTGACTCGTCCCTCTCCTACGAGCAGTACTTC. The encoded protein is CASSPTDSSLSYEQYF.

This rearrangement joins TRBV7-8 to TRBJ2-1; 12 bases map to TRBD2. V was clipped by 10 bases and J by 7 bases; unmatched bases: 5. This CDR3 region has 13 residues. Germline V gene lookup returns CDR1 SGHVS and CDR2 FQNEAQ. The CDR3 sequence is CATLAGGMNEQFF. DNA for the CDR3: TGTGCCACACTAGCGGGAGGTATGAATGAGCAGTTCTTC.

This chain joins TRBV6-6 and TRBJ1-3; D gene uncertain. V dropped 2 bases and J dropped 6 bases, with 14 bases sitting between them. Germline-derived CDR1 and CDR2 are MNHNY and SVGAGI (reference sequence). The CDR3 totals 15 residues. The CDR3 loop reads CASSYGTGFENTIYF. CDR3 nucleotide sequence: TGTGCCAGCAGTTACGGCACCGGGTTTGAAAACACCATATATTTT.

This chain links TRBV10-3 with TRBJ1-4; TRBD1 matches at 7 bases. Germline V gene lookup returns CDR1 ENHRY and CDR2 SYGVKD. The CDR3 contains 15 residues. V lost 6 bases and J lost 7; bases outside the gene matches: 11. The DNA for the CDR3 is TGTGCCATCAGAAACCTTGACAGGGAGGGTGAAAAACTGTTTTTT. The encoded protein is CAIRNLDREGEKLFF.

J is TRBJ2-7 and V is TRBV9; 9 nucleotides line up with TRBD2. Trimming cost V 3 bases and J 2 bases; bases outside gene matches: 6. The CDR3 covers 15 residues. CDR1 is SGDLS, CDR2 YYNGEE, per germline. CDR3 nucleotides: TGTGCCAGCAGCGAGGGCGGGAGGGCGACCTACGAGCAGTACTTC. Its protein product is CASSEGGRATYEQYF.

This clone was recorded once. The gene calls are TRBV6-5 and TRBJ1-5; possible D gene TRBD1, 6 bases. Per the germline V gene, CDR1 is MNHEY and CDR2 is SVGAGI. The ends were cut back, 4 bases at V and 2 bases at J, with 15 bases in the middle. The CDR3 spans 16 residues. The CDR3 loop is CASSFTGTWGNQPQHF. The CDR3 nucleotides are TGTGCCAGCAGTTTCACCGGGACATGGGGCAATCAGCCCCAGCATTTT.

As regards this clone: Other DNA sequences in the sample encode the same CDR3. The rearrangement uses TRBV11-2 and TRBJ2-3, with unresolved D. Looked up from germline, CDR1 is SGHAT and CDR2 is FQNNGV. The ends were cut back, 3 bases at V and 6 bases at J, with 4 bases in the middle. The CDR3 is made up of 11 amino acids. CDR3 in DNA: TGTGCCAGCAGCTTGGGCGATACGCAGTATTTT. Amino acids: CASSLGDTQYF.

This rearrangement joins TRBV6-1 to TRBJ2-5; D is possibly TRBD2 (5 bases). Trimming removed 6 bases from V and 3 bases from J, with 17 bases in between. The CDR3 contains 15 residues. Germline values: CDR1 MNHNS, CDR2 SASEGT. CDR3 DNA: TGTGCCAGCAGCGCGGCTTTACTAGAAGAAGAGACCCAGTACTTC. Encoded protein: CASSAALLEEETQYF.

This clone appeared a single time. This chain links TRBV6-6 with TRBJ1-4; maybe TRBD1 (6 bases). The V and J ends lost 2 bases and 6 bases respectively, with 10 bases between them. Germline CDR1 and CDR2: MNHNY and SVGAGI (reference sequence). This CDR3 comprises 14 residues. The CDR3 loop reads CASSYPGQDEKLFF. CDR3 nucleotide sequence: TGTGCCAGCAGTTACCCGGGACAAGATGAAAAACTGTTTTTT.